This T cell receptor beta chain stems from a study of the immune and genomic landscape of osteosarcoma (dated by TCRdb to about 2020). Looking at the study overall: The overall cohort included a few dozen pediatric and adult patients with high-grade osteosarcoma, and the median age at diagnosis was 25 to 35 years (range about 5-81). Each of a few patients provided a couple of samples from the same tumor site. An explanation for the limited clinical activity of immune checkpoint inhibitors in osteosarcoma was sought in the study. TCR sequencing results were integrated with transcriptome, protein array and immunostaining data to characterize the osteosarcoma immunogenomic landscape. The study profiled osteosarcoma specimens with whole genome, RNA and T-cell receptor sequencing plus immunohistochemistry and reverse phase protein arrays to define immunogenic potential. In the overall cohort, about 60% of patients were male, and roughly 75% had localized disease at diagnosis. The cohort was enriched for poor-risk disease, as unfavorable pathologic response to standard therapy was shown in more than 71% of the cohort and approximately 66% of the cohort were deceased. The paper as a whole reports these results and caveats: In five cases a single hyperexpanded clone dominated the repertoire, and each of those five cases had fewer than 100 T-cell clonotypes. Overall, productive TCR clonality was low, with a mean of 0.09 and a maximum of 0.3, which suggests limited clonal expansion of T cells. Rather than matched normal tissue, external data from normal skin and healthy peripheral blood provided the clonality benchmarks. TCR productive clonality was greater in the immune-hot C3 cluster than in the cold C1 cluster, although TCR productive clonality remained low overall. Sample size was not determined by any statistical method, because osteosarcoma is rare and every possible sample was collected. Matched blood was collected from only a couple of patients, alongside the frozen tumor specimens.

The specimens were post-treatment primary, local recurrence and metastasis tumors obtained from patients with a poor prognosis. To note about this clone: No cognate antigen has been identified for it. No quality values exist for individual bases; no much larger clone is one base distant.

The ImmunoSEQ Assay (Adaptive Biotechnologies) was used to immunosequence the CDR3 regions of the TCR beta chain. In the authors' own workflow: The ImmunoSEQ Analyzer platform was used to export TCRB rearrangements, read counts, read proportions and gene usage. T-cell clonality was computed as 1 minus Pielou's evenness on productive rearrangements. In the clonal space homeostasis analysis, clonotypes were binned as rare, small, medium, large or hyperexpanded (0.01 to 1 of the repertoire). TCR productive clonality was compared across immune clusters C1, C2 and C3 using the Wilcoxon rank sum test. What TCRdb holds here is the immuneACCESS table cut down to in-frame rearrangements. Part of the clones is not present; checked against another copy, under half of the missing clones reflect an unresolved V gene, and the others are unexplained. V, J and clone size are taken as reported in that table, and D and trimming were inferred from the DNA itself. For this sample there are roughly 10,000 clones; about 72% appear just once. The biggest ten clones account for less than 20% of the sample.

The sequencing input was osteosarcoma tumor tissue from the lung. This clonotype originated in a human donor with osteosarcoma.

This receptor has the CDR3 CASSLRAGAETQYF. The nucleotides read TGTGCCAGCAGCTTAAGAGCGGGAGCAGAGACCCAGTACTTC. This receptor chain uses TRBV13 and TRBJ2-5, and 8 junction bases match TRBD2. The germline V gene encodes CDR1 PRHDT and CDR2 FYEKMQ (reference sequence). The CDR3, cysteine through phenylalanine, is 14 amino acids long. CDR3 DNA only is kept here, 42 bases in frame from base 1. The V end gives up 2 bases and the J end 4 bases, leaving 3 bases in the junction not matched to a gene. Extended through the reference TRBV13 and TRBJ2-5 proteins, this CDR3 yields the full variable domain: AAGVIQSPRHLIKEKRETATLKCYPIPRHDTVYWYQQGPGQDPQFLISFYEKMQSDKGSIPDRFSAQQFSDYHSELNMSSLELGDSALYFCASSLRAGAETQYFGPGTRLLVL.